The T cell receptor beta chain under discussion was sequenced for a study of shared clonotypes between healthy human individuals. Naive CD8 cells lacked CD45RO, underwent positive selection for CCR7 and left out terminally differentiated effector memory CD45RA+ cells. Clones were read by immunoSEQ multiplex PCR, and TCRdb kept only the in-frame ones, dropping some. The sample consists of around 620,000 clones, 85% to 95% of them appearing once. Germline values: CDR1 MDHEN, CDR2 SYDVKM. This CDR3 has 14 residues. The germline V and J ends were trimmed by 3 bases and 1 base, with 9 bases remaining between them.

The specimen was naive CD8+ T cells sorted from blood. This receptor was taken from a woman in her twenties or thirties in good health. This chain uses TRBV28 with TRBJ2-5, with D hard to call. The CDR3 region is CASSLQITQETQYF. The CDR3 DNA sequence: TGTGCCAGCAGTTTGCAGATTACCCAAGAGACCCAGTACTTC.